A selection of T cell receptor beta chains follows, all from one sample in a study of T cell changes during pregnancy in multiple sclerosis. TCRdb keeps only in-frame clones here, not all; method: immunoSEQ multiplex PCR. The sample holds some 81,000 clones; 70% to 90% are singletons and the top ten take 1.5% to 2%. Sequencing was performed on peripheral blood, taken before pregnancy. All receptors derive from a female donor with multiple sclerosis, enrolled in a pregnancy study. Both conserved end residues are part of each CDR3.

J gene: TRBJ1-5
V gene: TRBV6-6
CDR3 protein: CASSALINQPQHF

J gene: TRBJ2-2
V gene: TRBV6-1
CDR3 protein: CASSDRGGALTGELFF

J gene: TRBJ1-2
V gene: TRBV4-3
CDR3 protein: CASSQEYLWDFYGYTF

J gene: TRBJ1-2
V gene: TRBV5-1
CDR3 protein: CASSPGGDYGYTF

J gene: TRBJ1-1
V gene: TRBV30
CDR3 protein: CAWSVTGGAEAFF

J gene: TRBJ2-3
V gene: TRBV20-1
CDR3 protein: CSARRGDTQYF

J gene: TRBJ1-1
V gene: TRBV2
CDR3 protein: CASSVQGGTEAFF

J gene: TRBJ2-3
V gene: TRBV1
CDR3 protein: CTSSHPFHGGNLTDTQYF

J gene: TRBJ1-5
V gene: TRBV7-2
CDR3 protein: CASSFKGDQPQHF

J gene: TRBJ2-3
V gene: TRBV5-1
CDR3 protein: CASSPGLAGGRLDEDTQYF

J gene: TRBJ1-4
V gene: TRBV2
CDR3 protein: CASSDGRAEKLFF

J gene: TRBJ2-2
V gene: TRBV5-1
CDR3 protein: CASSWLTSSAGELFF

J gene: TRBJ1-2
V gene: TRBV6-6
CDR3 protein: CASSYTGQTYGYTF

J gene: TRBJ2-2
V gene: TRBV7-9
CDR3 protein: CASSLDWGVGELFF

J gene: TRBJ1-6
V gene: TRBV11-1
CDR3 protein: CASSQHGGWNSPLHF

J gene: TRBJ2-5
V gene: TRBV7-2
CDR3 protein: CASSLVLTGETQYF

J gene: TRBJ1-2
V gene: TRBV19
CDR3 protein: CASSISPQFNYGYTF

J gene: TRBJ2-5
V gene: TRBV4-3
CDR3 protein: CASSQERLGTWYQETQYF

J gene: TRBJ2-5
V gene: TRBV5-1
CDR3 protein: CASSLPLAGGQETQYF

J gene: TRBJ1-1
V gene: TRBV2
CDR3 protein: CASRFGRYTEAFF

J gene: TRBJ1-4
V gene: TRBV4-1
CDR3 protein: CASSQGGGYNEKLFF

J gene: TRBJ1-6
V gene: TRBV11-2
CDR3 protein: CASSLGAGTNSPLHF

J gene: TRBJ2-7
V gene: TRBV5-4
CDR3 protein: CASSFDSFKQYF

J gene: TRBJ2-7
V gene: TRBV5-1
CDR3 protein: CASSLGQGNEQYF

J gene: TRBJ1-3
V gene: TRBV4-1
CDR3 protein: CASSQDPYSGNTIYF

J gene: TRBJ1-1
V gene: TRBV7-9
CDR3 protein: CASSLGGGAFF

J gene: TRBJ1-1
V gene: TRBV9
CDR3 protein: CASSLLTVNTEAFF

J gene: TRBJ1-3
V gene: TRBV28
CDR3 protein: CASSSPPRYSGNTIYF

J gene: TRBJ2-5
V gene: TRBV5-1
CDR3 protein: CASSLVRGGETQYF

J gene: TRBJ1-2
V gene: TRBV5-6
CDR3 protein: CASSLGDREGYGYTF

J gene: TRBJ1-2
V gene: TRBV7-9
CDR3 protein: CASSLGIKGQGTNYGYTF

J gene: TRBJ1-1
V gene: TRBV19
CDR3 protein: CASTLRRGFGAFF

J gene: TRBJ1-5
V gene: TRBV6-5
CDR3 protein: CASSVGGTQHF

J gene: TRBJ2-5
V gene: TRBV30
CDR3 protein: CAWTTGFGETQYF

J gene: TRBJ2-1
V gene: TRBV7-3
CDR3 protein: CASSLINQAGEQFF

J gene: TRBJ1-1
V gene: TRBV6-5
CDR3 protein: CASSQIVESEAFF

J gene: TRBJ1-6
V gene: TRBV18
CDR3 protein: CASSPGGTEHSPLHF

J gene: TRBJ1-2
V gene: TRBV4-2
CDR3 protein: CASSQPRRHYEGYTF

J gene: TRBJ1-6
V gene: TRBV12-1
CDR3 protein: CASSVQGFGDSPLHF

J gene: TRBJ1-4
V gene: TRBV7-8
CDR3 protein: CASSLFGTDNEKLFF